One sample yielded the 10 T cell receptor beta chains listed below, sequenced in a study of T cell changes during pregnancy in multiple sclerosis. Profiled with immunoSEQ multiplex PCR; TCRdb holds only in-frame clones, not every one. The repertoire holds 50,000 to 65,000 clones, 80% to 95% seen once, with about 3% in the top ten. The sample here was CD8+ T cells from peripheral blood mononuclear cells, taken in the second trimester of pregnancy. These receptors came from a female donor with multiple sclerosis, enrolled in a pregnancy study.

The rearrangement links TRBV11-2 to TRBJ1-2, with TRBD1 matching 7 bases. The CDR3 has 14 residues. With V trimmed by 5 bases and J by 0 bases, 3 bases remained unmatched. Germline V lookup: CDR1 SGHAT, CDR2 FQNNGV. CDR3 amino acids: CASSRQGTNYGYTF. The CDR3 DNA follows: TGTGCCAGCAGCCGACAGGGAACTAACTATGGCTACACCTTC.

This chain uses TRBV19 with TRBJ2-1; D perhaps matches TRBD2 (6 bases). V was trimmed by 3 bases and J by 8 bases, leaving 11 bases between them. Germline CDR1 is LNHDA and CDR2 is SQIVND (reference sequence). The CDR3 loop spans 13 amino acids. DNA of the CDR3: TGTGCCAGTAGTATTCTAGCGACCGATGAGCAGTTCTTC. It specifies CASSILATDEQFF. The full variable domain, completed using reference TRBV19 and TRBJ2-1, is DGGITQSPKYLFRKEGQNVTLSCEQNLNHDAMYWYRQDPGQGLRLIYYSQIVNDFQKGDIAEGYSVSREKKESFPLTVTSAQKNPTAFYLCASSILATDEQFFGPGTRLTVL.

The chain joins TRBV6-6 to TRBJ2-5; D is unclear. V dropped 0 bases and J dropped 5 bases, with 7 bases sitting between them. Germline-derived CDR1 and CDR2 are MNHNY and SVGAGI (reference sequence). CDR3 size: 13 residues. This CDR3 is CASSYSRRETQYF. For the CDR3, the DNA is TGTGCCAGCAGTTACTCTCGGCGGGAGACCCAGTACTTC.

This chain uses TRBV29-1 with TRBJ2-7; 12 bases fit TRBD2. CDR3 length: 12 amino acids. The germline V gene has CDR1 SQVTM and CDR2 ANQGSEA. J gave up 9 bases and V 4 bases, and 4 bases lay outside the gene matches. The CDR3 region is CSVVLAGGGQYF. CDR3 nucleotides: TGCAGCGTTGTACTAGCGGGGGGAGGGCAGTACTTC.

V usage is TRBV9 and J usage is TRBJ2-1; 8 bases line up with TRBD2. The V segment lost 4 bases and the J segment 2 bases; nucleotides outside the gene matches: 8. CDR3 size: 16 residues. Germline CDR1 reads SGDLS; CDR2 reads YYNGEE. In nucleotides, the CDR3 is TGTGCCAGCAGCCACCTTTCAGCGGGGGCCTACAATGAGCAGTTCTTC. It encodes CASSHLSAGAYNEQFF.

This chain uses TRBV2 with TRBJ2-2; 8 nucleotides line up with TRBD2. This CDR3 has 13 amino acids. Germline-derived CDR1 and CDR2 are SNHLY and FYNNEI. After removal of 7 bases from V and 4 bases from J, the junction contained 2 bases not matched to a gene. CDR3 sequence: CASIAGLTGELFF. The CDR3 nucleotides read TGTGCCAGCATAGCGGGGCTCACCGGGGAGCTGTTTTTT.

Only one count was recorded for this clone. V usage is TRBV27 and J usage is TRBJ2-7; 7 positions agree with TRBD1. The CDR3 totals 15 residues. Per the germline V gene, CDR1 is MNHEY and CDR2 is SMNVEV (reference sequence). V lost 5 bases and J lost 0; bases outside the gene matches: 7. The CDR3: CASSVETGSSYEQYF. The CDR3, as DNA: TGTGCCAGCAGTGTAGAGACAGGGAGCTCCTACGAGCAGTACTTC.

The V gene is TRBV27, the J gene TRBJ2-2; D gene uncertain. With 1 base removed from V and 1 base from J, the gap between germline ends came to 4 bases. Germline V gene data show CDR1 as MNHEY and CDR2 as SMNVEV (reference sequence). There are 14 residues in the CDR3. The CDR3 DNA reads TGTGCCAGCAGTTTATACGGGAACACCGGGGAGCTGTTTTTT. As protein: CASSLYGNTGELFF.

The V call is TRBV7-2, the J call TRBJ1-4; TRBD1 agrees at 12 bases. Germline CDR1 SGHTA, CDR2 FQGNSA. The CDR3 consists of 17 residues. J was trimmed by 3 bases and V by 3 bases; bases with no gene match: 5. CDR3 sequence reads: CASSLVGQGAANEKLFF. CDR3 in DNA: TGTGCCAGCAGCTTGGTGGGACAGGGGGCGGCTAATGAAAAACTGTTTTTT.

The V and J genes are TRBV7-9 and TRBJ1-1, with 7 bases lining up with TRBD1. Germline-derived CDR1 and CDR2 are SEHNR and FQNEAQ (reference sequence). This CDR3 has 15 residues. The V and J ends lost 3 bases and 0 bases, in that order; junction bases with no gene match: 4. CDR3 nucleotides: TGTGCCAGCAGCTTCCAGGGGGGCATGAACACTGAAGCTTTCTTT. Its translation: CASSFQGGMNTEAFF. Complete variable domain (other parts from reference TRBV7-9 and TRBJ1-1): DTGVSQNPRHKITKRGQNVTFRCDPISEHNRLYWYRQTLGQGPEFLTYFQNEAQLEKSRLLSDRFSAERPKGSFSTLEIQRTEQGDSAMYLCASSFQGGMNTEAFFGQGTRLTVV.